This T cell receptor beta chain was identified during a study of somatic mutations in cytotoxic T cells in rheumatoid arthritis. This CDR3 is 16 amino acids long. The germline V gene encodes CDR1 SGHVS and CDR2 FQNEAQ. V was trimmed by 3 bases and J by 0 bases, leaving 15 bases between them. TCRdb keeps only in-frame clones here, not all; method: immunoSEQ multiplex PCR. Of 15,000 to 20,000 clones detected, roughly 77% appear once; the ten largest clones hold 14%. The chain carries TRBV7-8 and TRBJ2-7, with no clear D. The material sequenced was CD8+ T cells sorted from blood. This receptor was taken from an adult with rheumatoid arthritis. In DNA, the CDR3 is TGTGCCAGCAGCTTGTCGATCACCCCGAGCTCCTACGAGCAGTACTTC. Translating it yields CASSLSITPSSYEQYF.